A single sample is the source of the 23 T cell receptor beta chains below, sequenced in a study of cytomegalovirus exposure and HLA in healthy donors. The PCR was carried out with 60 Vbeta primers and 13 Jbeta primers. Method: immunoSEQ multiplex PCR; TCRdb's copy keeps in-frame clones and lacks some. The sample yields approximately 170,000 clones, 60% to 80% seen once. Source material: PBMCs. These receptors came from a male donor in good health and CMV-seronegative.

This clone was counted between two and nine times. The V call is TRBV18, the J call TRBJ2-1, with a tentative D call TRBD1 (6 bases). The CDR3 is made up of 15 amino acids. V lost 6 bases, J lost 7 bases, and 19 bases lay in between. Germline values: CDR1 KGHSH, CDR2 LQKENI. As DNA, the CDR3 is TGTGCCAGCTCGCTGAGCGGACAAGGGGGAAATGAGCAGTTCTTC. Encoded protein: CASSLSGQGGNEQFF.

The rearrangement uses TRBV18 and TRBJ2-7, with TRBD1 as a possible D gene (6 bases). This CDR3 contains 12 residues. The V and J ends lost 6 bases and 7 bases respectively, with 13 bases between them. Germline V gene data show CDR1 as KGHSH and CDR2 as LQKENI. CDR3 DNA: TGTGCCAGCTCTCAAAACAGGGAAGAGCAGTACTTC. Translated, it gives CASSQNREEQYF.

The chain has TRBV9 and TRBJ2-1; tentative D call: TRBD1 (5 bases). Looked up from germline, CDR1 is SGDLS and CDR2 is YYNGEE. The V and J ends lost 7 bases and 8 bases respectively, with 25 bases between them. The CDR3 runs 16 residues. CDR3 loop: CASGRLGATSQHEQFF. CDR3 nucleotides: TGTGCCAGCGGACGGTTAGGGGCTACGAGTCAGCATGAGCAGTTCTTC.

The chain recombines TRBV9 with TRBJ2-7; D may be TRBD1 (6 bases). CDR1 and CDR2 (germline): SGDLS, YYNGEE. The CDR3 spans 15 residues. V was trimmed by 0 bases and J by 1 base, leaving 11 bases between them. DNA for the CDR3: TGTGCCAGCAGCGTAGAGTGGGACACTTCCTACGAGCAGTACTTC. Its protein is CASSVEWDTSYEQYF.

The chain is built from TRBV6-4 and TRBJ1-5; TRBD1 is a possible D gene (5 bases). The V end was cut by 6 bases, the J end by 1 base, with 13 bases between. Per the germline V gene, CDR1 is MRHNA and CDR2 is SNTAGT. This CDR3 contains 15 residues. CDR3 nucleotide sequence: TGTGCCAGCAGCGCCCAAAAGGGGAGCAATCAGCCCCAGCATTTT. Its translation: CASSAQKGSNQPQHF.

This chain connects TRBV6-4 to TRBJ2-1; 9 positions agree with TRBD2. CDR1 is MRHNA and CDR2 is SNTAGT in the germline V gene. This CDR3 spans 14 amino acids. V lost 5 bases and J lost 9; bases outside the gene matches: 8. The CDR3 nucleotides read TGTGCCAGCAGTTCTAGCGGGGCTATAGGTGAGCAGTTCTTC. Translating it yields CASSSSGAIGEQFF.

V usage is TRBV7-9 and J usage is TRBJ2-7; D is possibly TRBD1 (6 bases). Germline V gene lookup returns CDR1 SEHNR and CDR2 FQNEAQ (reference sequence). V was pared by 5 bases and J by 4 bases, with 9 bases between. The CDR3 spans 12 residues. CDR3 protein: CASSRQGYEQYF. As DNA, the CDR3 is TGTGCCAGCAGCCGCCAGGGGTACGAGCAGTACTTC.

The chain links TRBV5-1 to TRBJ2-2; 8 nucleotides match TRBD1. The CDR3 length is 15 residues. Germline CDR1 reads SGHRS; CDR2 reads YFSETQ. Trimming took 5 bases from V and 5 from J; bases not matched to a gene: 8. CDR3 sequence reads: CASRRVTGDTGELFF. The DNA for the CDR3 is TGCGCCAGCAGGCGCGTGACAGGGGATACCGGGGAGCTGTTTTTT.

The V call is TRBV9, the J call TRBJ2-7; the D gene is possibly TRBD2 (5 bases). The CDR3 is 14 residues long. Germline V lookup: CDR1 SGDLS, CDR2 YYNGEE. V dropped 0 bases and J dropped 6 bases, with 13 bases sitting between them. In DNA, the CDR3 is TGTGCCAGCAGCGTAGGCGGGTTGCTGCCCGAGCAGTACTTC. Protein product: CASSVGGLLPEQYF.

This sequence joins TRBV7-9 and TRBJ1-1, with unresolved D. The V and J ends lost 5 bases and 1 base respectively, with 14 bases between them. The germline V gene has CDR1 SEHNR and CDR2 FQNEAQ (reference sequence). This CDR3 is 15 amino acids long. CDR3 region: CASSGRVAKNTEAFF. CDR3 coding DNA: TGTGCCAGCAGCGGGAGGGTCGCGAAGAACACTGAAGCTTTCTTT.

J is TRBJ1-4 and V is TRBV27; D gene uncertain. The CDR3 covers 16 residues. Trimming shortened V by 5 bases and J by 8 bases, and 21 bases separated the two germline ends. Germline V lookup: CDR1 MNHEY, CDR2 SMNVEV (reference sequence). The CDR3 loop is CASSAWTIPKGEKLFF. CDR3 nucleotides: TGTGCCAGCAGTGCCTGGACTATTCCCAAGGGCGAAAAACTGTTTTTT.

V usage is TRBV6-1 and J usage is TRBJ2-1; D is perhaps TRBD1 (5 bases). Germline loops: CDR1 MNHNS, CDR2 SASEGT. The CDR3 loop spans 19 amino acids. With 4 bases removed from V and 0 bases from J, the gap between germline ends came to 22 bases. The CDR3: CASSGSTAWGASSYNEQFF. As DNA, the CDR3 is TGTGCCAGCAGTGGATCCACGGCTTGGGGCGCTAGCTCCTACAATGAGCAGTTCTTC.

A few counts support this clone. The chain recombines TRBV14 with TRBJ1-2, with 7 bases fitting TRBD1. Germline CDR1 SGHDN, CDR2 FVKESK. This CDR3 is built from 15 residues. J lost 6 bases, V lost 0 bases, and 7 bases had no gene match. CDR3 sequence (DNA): TGTGCCAGCAGCCAAGATTGGACAGGACTAAATGGCTACACCTTC. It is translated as CASSQDWTGLNGYTF.

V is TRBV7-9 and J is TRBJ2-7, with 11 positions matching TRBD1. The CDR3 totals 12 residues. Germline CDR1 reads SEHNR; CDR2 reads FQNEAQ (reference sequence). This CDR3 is CSGGTGGYEQYF. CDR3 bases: TGTTCCGGCGGGACAGGGGGGTACGAGCAGTACTTC.

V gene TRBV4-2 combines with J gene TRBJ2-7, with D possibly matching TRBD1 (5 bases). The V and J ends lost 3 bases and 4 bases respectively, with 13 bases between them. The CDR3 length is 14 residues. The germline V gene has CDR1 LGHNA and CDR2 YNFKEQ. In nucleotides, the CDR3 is TGTGCCAGCAGCCAGGGTCAGGGCTGGTACGAGCAGTACTTC. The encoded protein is CASSQGQGWYEQYF.

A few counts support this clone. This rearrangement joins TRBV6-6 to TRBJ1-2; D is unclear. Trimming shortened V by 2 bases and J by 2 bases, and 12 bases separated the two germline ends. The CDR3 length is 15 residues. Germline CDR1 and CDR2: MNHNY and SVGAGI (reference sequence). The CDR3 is CASSYGARENYGYTF. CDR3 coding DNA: TGTGCCAGCAGTTACGGCGCGCGGGAGAACTATGGCTACACCTTC.

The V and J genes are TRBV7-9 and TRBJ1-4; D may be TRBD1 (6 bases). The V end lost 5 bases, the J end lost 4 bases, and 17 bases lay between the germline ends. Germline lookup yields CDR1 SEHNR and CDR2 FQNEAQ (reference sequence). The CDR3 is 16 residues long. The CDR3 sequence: CASSPRAGQFNEKLFF. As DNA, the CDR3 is TGTGCCAGCAGCCCAAGAGCAGGACAGTTTAATGAAAAACTGTTTTTT.

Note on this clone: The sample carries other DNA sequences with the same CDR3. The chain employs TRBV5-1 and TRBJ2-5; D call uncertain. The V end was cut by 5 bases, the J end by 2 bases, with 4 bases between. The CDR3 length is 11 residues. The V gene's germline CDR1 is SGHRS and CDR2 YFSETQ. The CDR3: CASSLQETQYF. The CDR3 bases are TGCGCCAGCAGTTTACAAGAGACCCAGTACTTC.

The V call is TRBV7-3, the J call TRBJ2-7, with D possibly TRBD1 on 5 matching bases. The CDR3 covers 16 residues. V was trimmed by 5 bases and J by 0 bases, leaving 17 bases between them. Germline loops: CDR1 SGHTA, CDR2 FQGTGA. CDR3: CASSLQGAGTSYEQYF. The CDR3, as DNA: TGTGCCAGCAGCCTCCAAGGGGCAGGAACCTCCTACGAGCAGTACTTC.

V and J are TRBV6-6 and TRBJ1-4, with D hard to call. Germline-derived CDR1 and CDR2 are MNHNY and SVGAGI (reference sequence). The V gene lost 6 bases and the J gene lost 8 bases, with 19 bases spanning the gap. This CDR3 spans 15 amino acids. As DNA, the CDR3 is TGTGCCAGCAGCCAAGGGCTCGGGGTTGTGGAAAAACTGTTTTTT. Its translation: CASSQGLGVVEKLFF.

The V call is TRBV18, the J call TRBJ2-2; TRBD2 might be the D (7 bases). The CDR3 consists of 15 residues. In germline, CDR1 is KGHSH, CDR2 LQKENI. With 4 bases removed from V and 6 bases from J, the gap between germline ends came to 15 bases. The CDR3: CASSQVGGLSGELFF. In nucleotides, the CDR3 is TGTGCCAGCTCACAAGTCGGGGGGCTGTCCGGGGAGCTGTTTTTT.

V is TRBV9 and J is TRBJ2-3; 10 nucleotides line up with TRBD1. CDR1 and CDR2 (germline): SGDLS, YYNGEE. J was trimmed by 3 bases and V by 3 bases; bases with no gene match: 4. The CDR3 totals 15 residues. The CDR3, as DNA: TGTGCCAGCAGCGGGTGGACAGGGGGTACAGATACGCAGTATTTT. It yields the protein CASSGWTGGTDTQYF. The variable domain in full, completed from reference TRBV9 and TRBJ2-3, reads DSGVTQTPKHLITATGQRVTLRCSPRSGDLSVYWYQQSLDQGLQFLIQYYNGEERAKGNILERFSAQQFPDLHSELNLSSLELGDSALYFCASSGWTGGTDTQYFGPGTRLTVL.

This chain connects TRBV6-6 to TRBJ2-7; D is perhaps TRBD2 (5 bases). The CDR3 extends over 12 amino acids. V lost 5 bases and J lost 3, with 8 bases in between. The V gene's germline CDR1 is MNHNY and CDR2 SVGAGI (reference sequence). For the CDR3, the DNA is TGTGCCAGCAGTCAAGGGAGCTACGAGCAGTACTTC. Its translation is CASSQGSYEQYF.